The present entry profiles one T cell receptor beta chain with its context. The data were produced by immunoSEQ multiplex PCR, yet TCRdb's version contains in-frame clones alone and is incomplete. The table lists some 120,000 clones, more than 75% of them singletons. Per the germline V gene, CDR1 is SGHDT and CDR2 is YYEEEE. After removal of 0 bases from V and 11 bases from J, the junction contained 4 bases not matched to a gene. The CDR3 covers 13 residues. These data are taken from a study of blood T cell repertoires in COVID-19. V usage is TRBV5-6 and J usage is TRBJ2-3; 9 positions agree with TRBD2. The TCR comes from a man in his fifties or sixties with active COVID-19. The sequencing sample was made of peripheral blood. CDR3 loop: CASSLGLAGRQYF. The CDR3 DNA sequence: TGTGCCAGCAGCTTGGGGCTAGCGGGGAGGCAGTATTTT.